Listed here are 3 T cell receptor beta chains from one sample, sequenced in a study of blood T cell repertoires in COVID-19. The assay was immunoSEQ multiplex PCR, and TCRdb's table has in-frame clones only and misses some. The sample lists about 310,000 clones; roughly nine tenths were seen once. Material for sequencing was PBMCs or T cells enriched from blood (not recorded which). The receptors stem from a woman in her 30s who had recovered from COVID-19.

In its sample, this clone was seen a few times. The chain employs TRBV5-1 and TRBJ1-1; no clear D. CDR3 length equals 15 residues. With 1 base removed from V and 4 bases from J, the gap between germline ends came to 14 bases. The germline V gene encodes CDR1 SGHRS and CDR2 YFSETQ. DNA of the CDR3: TGCGCCAGCAGCTTGTTGGGCAGGTTGGGCACTGAAGCTTTCTTT. Protein sequence: CASSLLGRLGTEAFF.

This clone appeared a few times. This chain links TRBV20-1 with TRBJ2-1, with TRBD1 as a possible D gene (6 bases). Trimming left V 5 bases short and J 7 bases short, with 9 bases between. This CDR3 region has 11 residues. Germline lookup yields CDR1 DFQATT and CDR2 SNEGSKA (reference sequence). CDR3 residues: CSAPGQNEQFF. CDR3 in DNA: TGCAGTGCTCCTGGACAGAATGAGCAGTTCTTC.

The V call is TRBV9, the J call TRBJ1-2; D possibly corresponds to TRBD1 (6 bases). This CDR3 comprises 12 residues. Per germline, CDR1 SGDLS and CDR2 YYNGEE. Trimming stripped 4 bases from V and 12 bases from J, with 16 bases between. CDR3 bases: TGTGCCAGCAGCACAGAAACAGGGTTCCACACCTTC. It translates to CASSTETGFHTF. Based on the CDR3 plus reference TRBV9 and TRBJ1-2, the full variable domain is DSGVTQTPKHLITATGQRVTLRCSPRSGDLSVYWYQQSLDQGLQFLIQYYNGEERAKGNILERFSAQQFPDLHSELNLSSLELGDSALYFCASSTETGFHTFGSGTRLTVV.